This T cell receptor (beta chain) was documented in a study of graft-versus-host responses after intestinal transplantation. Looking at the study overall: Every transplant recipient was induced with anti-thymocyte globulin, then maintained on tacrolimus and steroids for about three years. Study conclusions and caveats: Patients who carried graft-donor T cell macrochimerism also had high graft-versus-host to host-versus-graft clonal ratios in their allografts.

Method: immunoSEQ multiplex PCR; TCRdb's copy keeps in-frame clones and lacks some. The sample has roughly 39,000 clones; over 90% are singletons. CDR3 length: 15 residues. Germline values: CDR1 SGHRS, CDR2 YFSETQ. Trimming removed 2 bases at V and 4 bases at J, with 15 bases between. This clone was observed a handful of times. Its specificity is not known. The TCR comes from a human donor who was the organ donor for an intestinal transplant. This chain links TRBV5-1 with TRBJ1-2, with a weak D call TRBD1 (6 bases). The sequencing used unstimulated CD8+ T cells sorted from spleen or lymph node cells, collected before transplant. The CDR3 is CASSFGVRQVYGYTF. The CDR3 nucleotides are TGCGCCAGCAGCTTCGGGGTTCGACAGGTCTATGGCTACACCTTC.